The sequence of this T cell receptor beta chain was determined in a study of early T cells in non-severe SARS-CoV-2 infection. There are many counts of this clonotype. Molecules of cDNA were individually given unique molecular identifiers that were attached to them. TCRdb passed the 5' RACE reads through MiXCR, listing each CDR3 protein once. Of about 80,000 distinct CDR3 sequences listed, approximately 12% were seen once; the top ten hold around 16%. Germline V lookup: CDR1 DFQATT, CDR2 SNEGSKA (reference sequence). This CDR3 is built from 14 residues. V lost 2 bases and J lost 3; bases outside the gene matches: 7.

The TCR comes from an adult who was a healthcare worker with PCR-confirmed SARS-CoV-2 infection or an uninfected control (not recorded which). The donor label of this sample is uncertain. Sequencing was performed on whole blood, taken at baseline. This chain links TRBV20-1 with TRBJ2-7; 7 bases align to TRBD1. CDR3 region: CSARPPGQFYEQYF. The CDR3 DNA is TGCAGTGCTAGACCCCCGGGACAGTTCTACGAGCAGTACTTC.